This TCR beta chain was captured in a study of blood T cell repertoires in COVID-19. The CDR3 contains 14 residues. Germline CDR1 is MDHEN and CDR2 is SYDVKM. The V gene lost 6 bases and the J gene lost 6 bases, with 14 bases spanning the gap. In the study's own analysis: The assay estimated nucleated cells by amplifying reference gene primers. Using immunoSEQ multiplex PCR, the repertoire was profiled, and TCRdb retains in-frame clones only, with some absent. V, J and clone size are those of that table, while D and trimming were read from the DNA. The data show 100,000 to 150,000 clones, about 74% seen once. This clone has more than one count but fewer than ten.

The V gene is TRBV28, the J gene TRBJ2-2, with D perhaps matching TRBD2 (7 bases). The receptor's source is a man older than 75 with COVID-19, enrolled during active disease. Sequencing input: peripheral blood. The CDR3 is CASRRGRKPGELFF. The CDR3 nucleotides are TGTGCCAGCAGGCGGGGGCGCAAGCCCGGGGAGCTGTTTTTT. Combining the CDR3 with reference TRBV28 and TRBJ2-2 gives the whole variable domain DVKVTQSSRYLVKRTGEKVFLECVQDMDHENMFWYRQDPGLGLRLIYFSYDVKMKEKGDIPEGYSVSREKKERFSLILESASTNQTSMYLCASRRGRKPGELFFGEGSRLTVL.